These 27 T cell receptor beta chains came from one sample sequenced in a study of blood T cell repertoires in COVID-19. Sequencing was performed with immunoSEQ multiplex PCR; in TCRdb, only in-frame clones are kept and a portion is missing. Of 250,000 or so clones listed, 85% to 90% were seen once; the top ten hold 0.99%. Material: peripheral blood. These receptors were obtained from a woman aged 40 to 50 who had recovered from COVID-19.

V is TRBV9 and J is TRBJ2-3; 8 bases agree with TRBD2. Germline V gene data show CDR1 as SGDLS and CDR2 as YYNGEE. J lost 0 bases, V lost 6 bases, and 6 bases had no gene match. This CDR3 region has 15 residues. CDR3 sequence (DNA): TGTGCCAGCACCCCAGCGGGGGCTAGCACAGATACGCAGTATTTT. It is translated as CASTPAGASTDTQYF.

The chain has TRBV4-2 and TRBJ2-1; weak D call: TRBD2 (6 bases). The CDR3 is 15 residues long. Deletions cut 0 bases from V and 10 bases from J, with 16 bases between. From germline, CDR1 is LGHNA and CDR2 YNFKEQ. The CDR3 nucleotides are TGTGCCAGCAGCCAAGAATGGCGGACTACGGGAGAGCAGTTCTTC. This codes for CASSQEWRTTGEQFF.

V and J are TRBV6-5 and TRBJ2-2; D might be TRBD1 (5 bases). Trimming pared 7 bases from V and 6 bases from J, leaving 9 bases between. Per germline, CDR1 MNHEY and CDR2 SVGAGI. This CDR3 has 12 residues. The CDR3 here is CASTQGPGELFF. The DNA of the CDR3 is TGTGCCAGCACCCAGGGTCCCGGGGAGCTGTTTTTT.

The V gene is TRBV2, the J gene TRBJ1-6, with D perhaps TRBD1 (5 bases). The CDR3 contains 15 residues. Germline assignment: CDR1 SNHLY and CDR2 FYNNEI. Trimming shortened V by 7 bases and J by 3 bases, and 13 bases separated the two germline ends. CDR3 sequence reads: CASIWGRSYNSPLHF. In nucleotides, the CDR3 is TGTGCCAGCATTTGGGGCAGAAGCTATAATTCACCCCTCCACTTT.

The chain joins TRBV5-1 to TRBJ2-7, with 8 bases lining up with TRBD1. Germline trimming cut 0 bases from V and 3 bases from J; bases unmatched to any gene: 2. The CDR3 runs to 14 residues. Germline assignment: CDR1 SGHRS and CDR2 YFSETQ. The CDR3 nucleotides read TGCGCCAGCAGCTTGGGGGGACAGGTCTACGAGCAGTACTTC. Protein product: CASSLGGQVYEQYF. The full variable domain, in which reference TRBV5-1 and TRBJ2-7 provide the parts outside the CDR3, is KAGVTQTPRYLIKTRGQQVTLSCSPISGHRSVSWYQQTPGQGLQFLFEYFSETQRNKGNFPGRFSGRQFSNSRSEMNVSTLELGDSALYLCASSLGGQVYEQYFGPGTRLTVT.

The chain uses TRBV19 and TRBJ1-1, with D unclear. Per the germline V gene, CDR1 is LNHDA and CDR2 is SQIVND (reference sequence). The CDR3 totals 13 residues. Trimming stripped 7 bases from V and 0 bases from J, with 9 bases between. The CDR3 loop is CASTPYVNTEAFF. CDR3 sequence (DNA): TGTGCCAGTACTCCCTACGTGAACACTGAAGCTTTCTTT.

V is TRBV20-1 and J is TRBJ1-5, with a possible D match to TRBD1 (5 bases). V lost 3 bases to trimming and J lost 2 bases, with 11 bases between them. Germline V gene data show CDR1 as DFQATT and CDR2 as SNEGSKA (reference sequence). The CDR3 contains 14 residues. CDR3 loop: CSASVGGGNQPQHF. CDR3 DNA: TGCAGTGCTAGTGTGGGGGGAGGCAATCAGCCCCAGCATTTT.

V gene TRBV2 combines with J gene TRBJ2-7; D may be TRBD1 (5 bases). The CDR3 is 13 amino acids. Germline CDR1 reads SNHLY; CDR2 reads FYNNEI. V was trimmed by 4 bases and J by 0 bases, leaving 7 bases between them. CDR3 in DNA: TGTGCCAGCAGTGTTGGACACTCCTACGAGCAGTACGTC. As protein: CASSVGHSYEQYV.

The CDR3 DNA reads as TGCAGCGTTGAAGGGCTGGGGTGGGGGGACGAGCAGTACTTC. Translating it yields CSVEGLGWGDEQYF. This chain connects TRBV29-1 to TRBJ2-7; a possible D gene is TRBD2 (6 bases). This CDR3 is built from 14 residues. The germline CDR1 and CDR2 sequences are SQVTM and ANQGSEA. V was clipped by 1 base and J by 5 bases, with 15 bases between them.

In regard to this clone: No DNA is shown, since the ends of the CDR3 on it are uncertain; the CDR3 is the one TCRdb lists. The chain employs TRBV6-1 and TRBJ2-1; the table's D call of TRBD2 was not tested on the DNA. CDR1 and CDR2 from the germline V gene are MNHNS and SASEGT. The CDR3 region is 16 residues in length, termini included. The CDR3 loop is CASSVFWRGGGQGQFF.

This clone showed up just a few times. This sequence joins TRBV7-9 and TRBJ1-5, with TRBD1 matching over 7 bases. This CDR3 has 13 amino acids. The J segment lost 7 bases and the V segment lost 5 bases, leaving 5 bases of the junction unmatched. The germline gives CDR1 SEHNR, CDR2 FQNEAQ (reference sequence). The CDR3 DNA is TGTGCCAGCAGCCGACAGGGCTGGCAGCCCCAGCATTTT. Encoded protein: CASSRQGWQPQHF.

The gene calls are TRBV23-1 and TRBJ2-2; TRBD1 might be the D (6 bases). TRBV23-1 is an ORF, and what it does is uncertain. Trimming took off 2 bases at V and 0 bases at J, with 10 bases between the two ends. This CDR3 has 16 residues. The CDR3 DNA follows: TGCGCCAGCAGTCAAACGGACAGCACGAACACCGGGGAGCTGTTTTTT. Its translation: CASSQTDSTNTGELFF.

The CDR3 region is CASSFNPGDRAYEQYF. The CDR3 DNA reads as TGTGCCAGCAGTTTTAACCCGGGGGATCGGGCCTACGAGCAGTACTTC. The gene calls are TRBV28 and TRBJ2-7; possible D gene TRBD2, 6 bases. V dropped 3 bases and J dropped 2 bases, with 17 bases sitting between them. This CDR3 spans 16 amino acids. Per germline, CDR1 MDHEN and CDR2 SYDVKM.

The chain couples TRBV10-3 to TRBJ1-4; 7 bases line up with TRBD1. Germline trimming cut 4 bases from V and 4 bases from J; bases unmatched to any gene: 9. The CDR3 has 16 amino acids. Germline lookup yields CDR1 ENHRY and CDR2 SYGVKD. CDR3 sequence (DNA): TGTGCCATCAGTGGGGCACAGGGGCCTTATAATGAAAAACTGTTTTTT. Translating it yields CAISGAQGPYNEKLFF.

This rearrangement joins TRBV6-2 or TRBV6-3 to TRBJ2-7; D possibly corresponds to TRBD2 (6 bases). Trimming removed 6 bases from V and 2 bases from J, with 26 bases in between. The CDR3 is 18 amino acids. Looked up from germline, CDR1 is MNHEY and CDR2 is SVGEGT. In nucleotides, the CDR3 is TGTGCCAGCAGCCGACGGGACCCTCGTTTAGCGGCCACCTACGAGCAGTACTTC. It encodes CASSRRDPRLAATYEQYF.

The rearrangement joins TRBV10-3 to TRBJ1-1, with a weak D call TRBD1 (5 bases). The V and J ends lost 6 bases and 6 bases respectively, with 14 bases between them. The CDR3 covers 13 residues. Germline lookup yields CDR1 ENHRY and CDR2 SYGVKD. CDR3 DNA: TGTGCCATCAGGGGGGAGGGGTACGCTGAAGCTTTCTTT. Protein: CAIRGEGYAEAFF.

The CDR3 bases are TGTGCCAGTCAAGCGCCTTCACCCCTCCACTTT. This gives the protein CASQAPSPLHF. J is TRBJ1-6 and V is TRBV27; D gene ambiguous. Trimming took 9 bases from V and 9 from J, leaving 9 bases between them. CDR1 MNHEY and CDR2 SMNVEV come from the germline V gene (reference sequence). The CDR3 consists of 11 residues.

This clone was detected a few times. The chain has TRBV30 and TRBJ1-2, with D possibly being TRBD1 (5 bases). The germline V gene has CDR1 GTSNPN and CDR2 SVGIG (reference sequence). The CDR3 extends over 12 amino acids. Trimming took 3 bases from V and 8 from J, leaving 13 bases between them. CDR3 nucleotide sequence: TGTGCCTGGAGCGCGGGACGGGAGGGCTACACCTTC. Its translation is CAWSAGREGYTF.

A note on this clone: Sequence at one end of the junction differs from germline and may be a read error. The chain combines TRBV2 with TRBJ2-1; 9 bases are a match to TRBD2. The CDR3 contains 13 residues. Per the germline V gene, CDR1 is SNHLY and CDR2 is FYNNEI. CDR3 amino acids: CASSEGPGLARLF. The DNA for the CDR3 is TGTGCCAGCAGTGAAGGGCCGGGACTAGCTAGGCTCTTC. Filled out from reference TRBV2 and TRBJ2-1, the complete variable domain reads EPEVTQTPSHQVTQMGQEVILRCVPISNHLYFYWYRQILGQKVEFLVSFYNNEISEKSEIFDDQFSVERPDGSNFTLKIRSTKLEDSAMYFCASSEGPGLARLFGPGTRLTVL.

J is TRBJ2-1 and V is TRBV5-1; D might be TRBD2 (6 bases). Deletions cut 5 bases from V and 7 bases from J, with 16 bases between. This CDR3 region has 14 residues. Germline CDR1 SGHRS, CDR2 YFSETQ. CDR3 amino acids: CASSSGAGQNEQFF. DNA of the CDR3: TGCGCCAGCAGTAGCGGAGCTGGCCAGAATGAGCAGTTCTTC.

The chain carries TRBV28 and TRBJ1-5, with TRBD1 identical over 10 bases. The J segment lost 7 bases and the V segment lost 6 bases, leaving 9 bases of the junction unmatched. Germline CDR1 and CDR2: MDHEN and SYDVKM. This CDR3 comprises 15 residues. The CDR3 DNA is TGTGCCAGCAGCCGCGGGACAGGGGTCTTGCAGCCCCAGCATTTT. Its protein product is CASSRGTGVLQPQHF.

The rearrangement uses TRBV7-2 and TRBJ1-2; D is unresolved. CDR3 length equals 14 residues. The V end lost 5 bases, the J end lost 4 bases, and 14 bases lay between the germline ends. CDR1 and CDR2 from the germline V gene are SGHTA and FQGNSA. Here the CDR3 reads CASSPMAATYGYTF. DNA for the CDR3: TGTGCCAGCAGCCCCATGGCGGCCACCTATGGCTACACCTTC.

The chain couples TRBV11-1 to TRBJ2-7; the match to TRBD1 covers 7 bases. The CDR3 is 14 residues long. Losses at the gene ends were 4 bases for V and 2 bases for J; bases not matched to a gene: 5. Germline V lookup: CDR1 SGHAT, CDR2 FQDESV (reference sequence). The CDR3 DNA reads as TGTGCCAGCAGCTCCAGGGGGATTGCCTACGAGCAGTACTTC. Translation: CASSSRGIAYEQYF.

The V call is TRBV15, the J call TRBJ2-1; TRBD2 aligns across 14 bases. The length of the CDR3 is 16 residues. V shed 3 bases and J 9 bases; nucleotides not matched to a gene: 7. Germline loops: CDR1 LNHNV, CDR2 YYDKDF (reference sequence). The CDR3 loop is CATSSKPGLAGVEQFF. As DNA, the CDR3 is TGTGCCACCAGCAGCAAACCGGGACTAGCGGGAGTTGAGCAGTTCTTC.

The chain uses TRBV7-2 and TRBJ2-1; 8 bases map to TRBD1. This CDR3 is built from 15 residues. The germline V gene encodes CDR1 SGHTA and CDR2 FQGNSA. The V gene end was trimmed by 5 bases and the J gene end by 2 bases; junction bases not matched to a gene: 5. The CDR3 region is CASSAGQGTYNEQFF. The DNA for the CDR3 is TGTGCCAGCAGCGCCGGACAGGGAACCTACAATGAGCAGTTCTTC.

The chain employs TRBV9 and TRBJ2-6; 8 nucleotides align to TRBD1. Germline trimming cut 4 bases from V and 0 bases from J; bases unmatched to any gene: 9. The CDR3 has 18 residues. The germline V gene has CDR1 SGDLS and CDR2 YYNGEE. The CDR3: CASSPRGQVASGANVLTF. For the CDR3, the DNA is TGTGCCAGCAGCCCAAGGGGACAGGTAGCCTCTGGGGCCAACGTCCTGACTTTC.

The chain joins TRBV28 to TRBJ1-2, with a tentative D call TRBD1 (6 bases). The CDR3 length is 13 residues. Looked up from germline, CDR1 is MDHEN and CDR2 is SYDVKM. V was pared by 7 bases and J by 8 bases, with 17 bases between. CDR3 DNA: TGTGCCAGCACACCTCAGGGGTTTGTGGGCTACACCTTC. This translates into CASTPQGFVGYTF.